The source of this TCR beta chain is a study of cytomegalovirus exposure and HLA in healthy donors. General observations from the study: The classifier reportedly diagnosed cytomegalovirus status with high sensitivity and specificity. Overall, roughly 170 TCR beta chains were annotated as cytomegalovirus-associated.

The sample holds a few counts of this clone. As yet, its antigen is unknown. Germline CDR1 is MRHNA and CDR2 is SNTAGT. The CDR3 is made up of 15 amino acids. The J segment lost 7 bases and the V segment lost 4 bases, leaving 3 bases of the junction unmatched. The assay was immunoSEQ multiplex PCR, and TCRdb's table has in-frame clones only and misses some. Found here are under 80,000 clones, over 85% of them singletons; the top ten hold 2% to 2.5%. The sequence was obtained from a woman aged 18-29 years in good health and CMV-seronegative. What was sequenced was PBMCs. The chain recombines TRBV6-4 with TRBJ2-1; 14 bases map to TRBD2. Here the CDR3 reads CASSARTSGGNEQFF. The CDR3 DNA sequence: TGTGCCAGCAGTGCCAGGACTAGCGGGGGGAATGAGCAGTTCTTC.